A single T cell receptor beta chain is shown here with its context. No antigen is known for it. HIV-negative, healthy adults without recent acute infections or vaccinations were the donors. The data are from a study of shared clonotypes between healthy human individuals. General study findings and limits: The low donor count limited represented genetic and exposure-history diversity.

Original analysis: Sequence data from immunoSEQ were junction-only and lacked quality scores; consequently, filtering differed. Clones were sequenced by immunoSEQ multiplex PCR, and TCRdb holds only the in-frame ones, with some missing. The V and J calls and clone size were taken over from that table, and D and trimming were inferred from the DNA. The sample records a few hundred thousand clones, around 87% being singletons. This receptor was taken from a man between 18 and 29 years old in good health. Specimen: memory CD8+ T cells sorted from blood. Subset specified: CD45RO+ cells pooled with CCR7-negative TemRA cells.

The CDR3, as DNA: TGTGCCAGCAGTTCTATAACAGGGTTTTGGTATGGCTACACCTTC. Translation: CASSSITGFWYGYTF. This chain joins TRBV27 and TRBJ1-2, with a possible D match to TRBD1 (6 bases). Germline V gene lookup returns CDR1 MNHEY and CDR2 SMNVEV (reference sequence). The CDR3 extends over 15 amino acids. Trimming took off 4 bases at V and 5 bases at J, with 17 bases between the two ends.